This T cell receptor beta chain was obtained from a study of T cells in Graves' hyperthyroidism and ophthalmopathy. TCR beta CDR3 regions were amplified from RNA transcripts. When the TCR CDR3 underwent first-round RT-PCR, the HTBI primer set was used. TCRdb reprocessed the multiplex PCR reads via MiXCR and lists one record per CDR3 protein. Of over 250,000 distinct CDR3 sequences in the sample, approximately 15% were seen once. This clonotype was observed many times. In germline, CDR1 is GTSNPN, CDR2 SVGIG (reference sequence). The CDR3 is 13 amino acids. V lost 2 bases and J 3 bases, leaving 11 bases between the germline ends.

This TCR came from a woman aged 40 to 50 with Graves' ophthalmopathy. The rearrangement joins TRBV30 to TRBJ2-7; D is unclear. The sequenced sample was blood. The CDR3 reads CAWSSGFGYEQYF. The DNA of the CDR3 is TGTGCCTGGAGTTCAGGTTTCGGCTACGAGCAGTACTTC.